The clone carrying this T cell receptor (beta chain) was counted once. This record belongs to a study of blood T cells in healthy people across ages. Germline V gene lookup returns CDR1 SNHLY and CDR2 FYNNEI. The CDR3 has 13 residues. Trimming took 6 bases from V and 13 from J, leaving 19 bases between them. A sample-barcoded 5' primer and a J-beta primer mix were used in a second PCR of roughly 6 to 12 cycles. Each CDR3 protein gets one entry after TCRdb re-called the 5' RACE reads with MiXCR. The table lists over 1,500,000 distinct CDR3 sequences, 40% to 55% of them singletons. The origin of this receptor is a middle-aged woman in good health. The rearrangement uses TRBV2 and TRBJ2-1; no reliable D call. Sample: blood. The CDR3 region is CASRGWIEETQFF. The CDR3 DNA sequence: TGTGCCAGCAGGGGGTGGATCGAAGAGACCCAGTTCTTC.